This TCR beta chain was identified during a study of blood T cell repertoires in COVID-19. At the level of the study: T cells, B-cell-depleted T cells, or PBMCs provided the cDNA or gDNA that served as material.

This CDR3 region has 19 residues. With 2 bases clipped from V and 0 bases from J, the junction kept 15 bases outside the gene matches. CDR1 is SNHLY, CDR2 FYNNEI, per germline. Authors' data handling: Amplifying reference gene primers gave estimates of nucleated cell counts. Using immunoSEQ multiplex PCR, the repertoire was profiled, and TCRdb retains in-frame clones only, with some absent. V and J calls and clone size come straight from that table; D and trimming were deduced from the DNA. This repertoire shows over 70,000 clones, about 74% found once; its top ten account for about half. There are a few counts of this clone.

The sequenced sample consisted of peripheral blood. This clonotype originated in a human donor in a cohort sampled during active COVID-19. The chain employs TRBV2 and TRBJ2-7; TRBD2 matches at 8 bases. In DNA form, the CDR3 reads TGTGCCAGCAGTGAAAAGGGCAGGGTACTAGCGGTTTCCTCCTACGAGCAGTACTTC. Translation gives CASSEKGRVLAVSSYEQYF.